This T cell receptor beta chain was recovered during a study of cytomegalovirus exposure and HLA in healthy donors. Study results and limitations: Researchers reported from a later analysis that most CMV-associated TCR beta chains appeared HLA-restricted.

Germline V lookup: CDR1 SGHVS, CDR2 FQNEAQ. This CDR3 is built from 15 residues. V trimming: 1 base; J trimming: 5 bases; junction bases outside the gene matches: 7. The PCR ran on 60 Vbeta and 13 Jbeta primers. The assay was immunoSEQ multiplex PCR, and TCRdb's table has in-frame clones only and misses some. There are about 190,000 clones in the sample; 65% to 85% occur only once, and 1.6% lies in the top ten. Of note for this clone: What it binds is not known.

V and J are TRBV7-8 and TRBJ2-7; the match to TRBD2 covers 8 bases. The specimen was PBMCs. This TCR was sampled from a woman aged 18-29 years in good health and CMV-seronegative. This chain's CDR3 is CASSLEGLVLHEQYF. CDR3 coding DNA: TGTGCCAGCAGCTTAGAGGGACTAGTTCTACACGAGCAGTACTTC.